Below, 7 T cell receptor beta chains from the same sample are listed, as sequenced in a study of cytomegalovirus exposure and HLA in healthy donors. The PCR employed 60 Vbeta primers together with 13 Jbeta primers. Assay used: immunoSEQ multiplex PCR; TCRdb lists only in-frame clones, some missing. The sample lists about 230,000 clones; around 80% were seen once. Sequencing was carried out using PBMCs. These receptors originate from a boy under 18 in good health and CMV-seronegative.

V is TRBV5-8 and J is TRBJ1-5; the match to TRBD1 covers 10 bases. The ends lost 0 bases at V and 6 bases at J; junction bases unmatched: 9. The germline V gene has CDR1 SGHTS and CDR2 YDEGEE. The CDR3 has 17 residues. The CDR3 is CASSLVGDRGFFQPQHF. CDR3 DNA: TGTGCCAGCAGCTTGGTTGGGGACAGGGGTTTTTTTCAGCCCCAGCATTTT.

The chain carries TRBV7-9 and TRBJ1-2; 9 bases line up with TRBD1. With V trimmed by 1 base and J by 5 bases, 11 bases remained unmatched. The CDR3 loop spans 17 amino acids. The V gene's germline CDR1 is SEHNR and CDR2 FQNEAQ (reference sequence). The CDR3 bases are TGTGCCAGCAGCTTAGTTTCCTCCGGGACAGGGCTTTATGGCTACACCTTC. This gives the protein CASSLVSSGTGLYGYTF.

The V call is TRBV30, the J call TRBJ1-6, with 11 bases lining up with TRBD1. Germline loops: CDR1 GTSNPN, CDR2 SVGIG (reference sequence). V lost 0 bases, J lost 7 bases, and 5 bases stayed unmatched. The CDR3 consists of 16 residues. CDR3 sequence: CAWSVTGTGGNSPLHF. CDR3 DNA sequence: TGTGCCTGGAGTGTGACCGGGACAGGGGGAAATTCACCCCTCCACTTT.

V usage is TRBV5-1 and J usage is TRBJ1-2; D remains ambiguous. This CDR3 is 12 amino acids long. V gave up 1 base and J gave up 2 bases, with 3 bases separating them. Germline V gene data show CDR1 as SGHRS and CDR2 as YFSETQ. The CDR3 nucleotides are TGCGCCAGCAGCTTGTCGAACTATGGCTACACCTTC. As protein: CASSLSNYGYTF.

V usage is TRBV7-9 and J usage is TRBJ2-1, with D possibly being TRBD1 (5 bases). CDR1 is SEHNR, CDR2 FQNEAQ, per germline (reference sequence). CDR3 size: 14 residues. Trimming left V 1 base short and J 6 bases short, with 10 bases between. The CDR3: CASSLVARANEQFF. CDR3 nucleotide sequence: TGTGCCAGCAGCTTAGTAGCCAGGGCCAATGAGCAGTTCTTC.

The V and J genes are TRBV6-1 and TRBJ1-1, with no clear D. The CDR3 has 14 amino acids. With 4 bases removed from V and 5 bases from J, the gap between germline ends came to 14 bases. The V gene's germline CDR1 is MNHNS and CDR2 SASEGT. The CDR3 loop is CASSVVLIDTEAFF. The CDR3 DNA follows: TGTGCCAGCAGTGTAGTTCTAATCGATACTGAAGCTTTCTTT.

CDR3 residues: CARMTGYIYEQYF. The DNA of the CDR3 is TGCGCCAGAATGACAGGATATATCTACGAGCAGTACTTC. This chain links TRBV10-1 with TRBJ2-7, with a weak D call TRBD1 (6 bases). The CDR3 consists of 13 residues. Trimming shortened V by 9 bases and J by 3 bases, and 15 bases separated the two germline ends. CDR1 and CDR2 from the germline V gene are WNHNN and SYGVQD (reference sequence).